The present TCR beta chain was sequenced within a study of T cells in Graves' hyperthyroidism and ophthalmopathy (dated by TCRdb to about 2019). In terms of the full investigation: Peripheral blood samples were taken at initial diagnosis, before any treatment was given. The paper reports TCR Vbeta CDR3 sequencing of more than 120 peripheral blood samples: 40 to 45 ophthalmopathy, over 70 hyperthyroidism and around 17 progressor patients. Prospective prediction of ophthalmopathy was tested in an independent validation cohort of 18 hyperthyroidism patients and roughly 16 patients who later progressed to ophthalmopathy. TCR V-J signatures able to tell the groups apart were searched for in a discovery cohort of approximately 95 patients, of whom over 40 had Graves' ophthalmopathy and roughly 59 had stable Graves' hyperthyroidism. Once sampling was done, hyperthyroidism patients were given methimazole at a starting dose of 30 mg daily, whereas ophthalmopathy patients were given high-dose intravenous methylprednisolone. In addition, the study compared T-cell repertoires in thyroid tissue and in blood from several Graves' hyperthyroidism patients. The approximately 100 discovery patients were randomly divided into training and test sets at a 7:3 ratio.

A patient counted as having stable Graves' hyperthyroidism if no progression to ophthalmopathy occurred over 18 months of follow-up. Hyperthyroidism patients were newly diagnosed, had a disease duration of under 2 months, and were aged 18 to 65 years. Patients with uncontrolled infections, other autoimmune diseases, pregnancy or lactation were excluded. Diagnoses were established on the basis of clinical symptoms, serum thyroxine and TRAb, thyroid ultrasound, and orbital computed tomography. PBMCs were isolated from about 9.2 ml of fresh peripheral blood by Ficoll-Paque density gradient centrifugation. Total RNA was extracted with Trizol reagent, and quality was checked on an Agilent 2100 Bioanalyzer. Relative to germline, V is missing 2 bases and J is missing 1 base, with 6 bases of the junction outside any gene match. The CDR3, cysteine through phenylalanine, is 17 amino acids long. Only the CDR3 DNA is retained, 51 bases long and in frame from the first base. Per the germline V gene, MNHEY is the CDR1 and SVGAGI is the CDR2.

TCR beta CDR3 regions were amplified from RNA transcripts. The first round of RT-PCR for the TCR CDR3 was performed with the HTBI primer set and the Qiagen OneStep RT-PCR kit. Libraries were constructed in a second round of multiplex PCR, after which size selection and purification were performed. The libraries were sequenced on an Illumina HiSeq2000 using paired-end 100 bp reads. On the study's bioinformatics: SOAPnuke was used to process the raw data, removing reads that contained adapters or uncalled bases, had a mean Phred below 15, or lacked an exact match to the constant primer or identifier. COPE v1.2.5 was used to merge the high-quality paired reads, and each unique nucleotide sequence was defined as a clonotype. MiTCR v1.1 was used to align the clonotypes against IMGT TRBV, TRBD and TRBJ reference segments. The analysis included only V-J combinations with a frequency above 0.0001, which together covered around 99% of the repertoires. The TCS score was defined as the ratio of F50 (clonal expansion) to E x V (chaos), calculated using BLOSUM62-based TCRdist between CDR3 peptides within each V-J. Welch's t-statistics and random forest reduced 500 to 650 V-J features to roughly 13, which were used in a naive Bayes classifier (R e1071). TCRdb cleaned the public reads at Q25 with fastp, built clones with MiXCR and kept in-frame beta chains. For every CDR3 protein sequence, its rows merge into one entry that carries the most common genes and DNA. For this entry, the V and J calls and clone size follow TCRdb and not the study's own pipeline. The sample table contains under 350,000 distinct CDR3 sequences; only one count was recorded for approximately 13% of them. Together, the top ten hold 7% to 9% of the sample.

This clonotype was found many times. The antigen it recognizes is unknown. No per-base quality is available; no much larger clone lies one base away. Results the study describes overall, beyond this receptor: A 13 V-J signature model separated ophthalmopathy from stable hyperthyroidism, with around 91% sensitivity and 81% to 82% specificity in cross-validation and 80%/75% in testing. Most expanded thyroid clonotypes (frequency above 0.001) were also detected in blood, a finding suggesting that blood repertoires may reflect thyroid immune responses. No statistical method was used to fix the sample size in advance, and group allocation was not hidden from the investigators. In validation, progression to ophthalmopathy was predicted by the model with around 70% sensitivity and just over 72% specificity, a median of about 6.8 months before onset.

The sample comprised blood. The chain couples TRBV6-5 to TRBJ2-5; a stretch of 11 junction bases matches TRBD2. This TCR derives from a woman in her thirties or forties with Graves' hyperthyroidism. The encoded CDR3 is CASSYGLAGGTQETQYF. The nucleotide sequence is TGTGCCAGCAGTTACGGGCTAGCGGGAGGTACCCAAGAGACCCAGTACTTC.